These 18 T cell receptor beta chains originate from one sample sequenced in a study of T cells in Graves' hyperthyroidism and ophthalmopathy. Amplification yielded TCR beta CDR3 regions, with RNA transcripts as the source. Carried out on the TCR CDR3, a first-round RT-PCR used the HTBI primer set. TCRdb ran MiXCR on the multiplex PCR reads and lists one entry per CDR3 protein. The table records hundreds of thousands of distinct CDR3 sequences, 15% to 19% of them present only once. The sample consisted of blood. The origin of the receptors is a woman between 18 and 29 years old with Graves' hyperthyroidism.

This clonotype appeared a few times. The CDR3 loop is CASSQDPSGGNWDTQYF. Written as DNA, the CDR3 is TGCGCCAGCAGCCAAGATCCTAGCGGGGGGAATTGGGATACGCAGTATTTT. The chain carries TRBV4-1 and TRBJ2-3, with TRBD2 matching over 11 bases. The CDR3 is made up of 17 amino acids. The V and J ends lost 0 bases and 6 bases, in that order; junction bases with no gene match: 8. Germline V gene lookup returns CDR1 MGHRA and CDR2 YSYEKL.

The chain recombines TRBV24-1 with TRBJ1-2, with TRBD1 identical over 9 bases. J was trimmed by 4 bases and V by 6 bases; bases with no gene match: 5. Germline CDR1 is KGHDR and CDR2 is SFDVKD. This CDR3 is built from 14 residues. In nucleotides, the CDR3 is TGTGCCACCAGTCACCGGACAGGGGCCTATGGCTACACCTTC. This codes for CATSHRTGAYGYTF.

At least ten counts were recorded for this clonotype. The chain combines TRBV7-9 with TRBJ2-1, with D unresolved. V lost 1 base and J lost 12, with 10 bases in between. CDR1 is SEHNR, CDR2 FQNEAQ, per germline (reference sequence). The CDR3 covers 12 residues. Written as DNA, the CDR3 is TGTGCCAGCAGCTTAGGTACCGGCCCGCAGTTCTTC. This codes for CASSLGTGPQFF.

This clonotype was detected ten times or more. This chain joins TRBV3-1 and TRBJ1-1; possibly TRBD1 for D (6 bases). The CDR3 loop spans 15 amino acids. Germline V gives CDR1 LGHDT, CDR2 YNNKEL (reference sequence). V was cut by 4 bases and J by 10 bases, with 22 bases left in between. CDR3 in amino acids: CASSPAGGAGSGAFF. CDR3 DNA: TGTGCCAGCAGCCCGGCCGGGGGGGCGGGAAGCGGAGCTTTCTTT.

This chain links TRBV2 with TRBJ2-1, with 9 bases identical to TRBD1. This CDR3 is 15 amino acids long. The trim removed 8 bases at V and 6 bases at J, leaving 11 bases unmatched. Germline values: CDR1 SNHLY, CDR2 FYNNEI. The CDR3: CASFPPDRGGNEQFF. In nucleotides, the CDR3 is TGTGCCAGCTTTCCACCGGACAGGGGAGGCAATGAGCAGTTCTTC.

This clonotype was observed at least ten times. The chain links TRBV20-1 to TRBJ2-7; TRBD2 aligns across 7 bases. Germline CDR1 is DFQATT and CDR2 is SNEGSKA (reference sequence). V gave up 0 bases and J gave up 0 bases; unmatched junction bases: 8. The CDR3 spans 16 residues. CDR3 nucleotide sequence: TGCAGTGCTAGAGACCCTAGCGGAGGGAGCTCCTACGAGCAGTACTTC. It specifies CSARDPSGGSSYEQYF.

The chain employs TRBV28 and TRBJ1-2, with D possibly matching TRBD1 (6 bases). This CDR3 is built from 14 residues. Trimming cost V 6 bases and J 4 bases, with 15 bases left between them. Germline-derived CDR1 and CDR2 are MDHEN and SYDVKM. The CDR3 protein is CASRRDRGRYGYTF. In nucleotides, the CDR3 is TGTGCCAGCAGAAGGGATCGGGGGCGCTATGGCTACACCTTC.

This clonotype was found a few times. The V and J genes are TRBV18 and TRBJ2-7; no firm D call. Looked up from germline, CDR1 is KGHSH and CDR2 is LQKENI. With 7 bases removed from V and 7 bases from J, the gap between germline ends came to 14 bases. The CDR3 runs 12 residues. CDR3 loop: CASLGAGDEQYF. DNA for the CDR3: TGTGCCAGCTTAGGTGCTGGGGATGAGCAGTACTTC.

The CDR3 region is CATSRDISNTEAFF. CDR3 nucleotides: TGTGCCACCAGCAGAGATATCTCGAACACTGAAGCTTTCTTT. The genes are TRBV15 and TRBJ1-1; D not certain. The germline V gene has CDR1 LNHNV and CDR2 YYDKDF (reference sequence). The CDR3 extends over 14 amino acids. V dropped 0 bases and J dropped 1 base, with 6 bases sitting between them.

This chain joins TRBV6-1 and TRBJ2-7, with 8 bases identical to TRBD1. The ends lost 8 bases at V and 2 bases at J; junction bases unmatched: 11. CDR1 and CDR2 from the germline V gene are MNHNS and SASEGT. There are 15 residues in the CDR3. CDR3 region: CASRYNDRGTYEQYF. CDR3 nucleotide sequence: TGTGCCAGCCGGTACAACGACAGGGGTACCTACGAGCAGTACTTC.

This clonotype showed up many times. This chain joins TRBV6-5 and TRBJ1-2; 12 bases line up with TRBD1. The germline V gene encodes CDR1 MNHEY and CDR2 SVGAGI. Trimming removed 0 bases from V and 8 bases from J; junction bases left unmatched: 7. This CDR3 has 16 residues. CDR3: CASSYSGQGARWGYTF. The CDR3 DNA reads as TGTGCCAGCAGTTACTCGGGACAGGGGGCGCGGTGGGGCTACACCTTC.

Many counts were recorded for this clonotype. The V gene is TRBV6-4, the J gene TRBJ2-3, with a possible D match to TRBD2 (5 bases). The CDR3 is made up of 18 amino acids. Germline V gene data show CDR1 as MRHNA and CDR2 as SNTAGT. The V gene lost 6 bases and the J gene lost 2 bases, with 24 bases spanning the gap. In DNA form, the CDR3 reads TGTGCCAGCAGCGCAACCCCTTTGGGAGTCGGTCCCACAGATACGCAGTATTTT. This codes for CASSATPLGVGPTDTQYF.

The gene calls are TRBV4-1 and TRBJ2-7, with D possibly TRBD1 on 6 matching bases. Germline assignment: CDR1 MGHRA and CDR2 YSYEKL. The CDR3 extends over 13 amino acids. V was clipped by 4 bases and J by 2 bases, with 9 bases between them. The CDR3 reads CASSLRTAYEQYF. The CDR3 nucleotides are TGCGCCAGCAGCCTTCGGACAGCCTACGAGCAGTACTTC.

This clonotype came up many times. The chain combines TRBV18 with TRBJ2-2; D gene unclear. V lost 4 bases to trimming and J lost 5 bases, with 14 bases between them. This CDR3 spans 15 amino acids. Germline V lookup: CDR1 KGHSH, CDR2 LQKENI. CDR3 sequence reads: CASSRATGSTGELFF. The DNA of the CDR3 is TGTGCCAGCTCACGGGCAACTGGTTCAACCGGGGAGCTGTTTTTT.

The genes are TRBV20-1 and TRBJ2-3; D might be TRBD2 (5 bases). V was shortened by 4 bases and J by 6 bases, with 11 bases between the two germline ends. The CDR3 consists of 12 residues. Germline V gene lookup returns CDR1 DFQATT and CDR2 SNEGSKA (reference sequence). The CDR3 DNA follows: TGCAGTGCTAAGATTACTAGGGATACGCAGTATTTT. This codes for CSAKITRDTQYF.

This clonotype was recorded at least ten times. This rearrangement joins TRBV7-3 to TRBJ2-1; D remains ambiguous. CDR1 is SGHTA and CDR2 is FQGTGA in the germline V gene. Trimming removed 1 base at V and 14 bases at J, with 15 bases between. The CDR3 has 13 residues. The CDR3 bases are TGTGCCAGCAGCTTAAACCTTCTTGAGGCGAAGTTCTTC. Translating gives CASSLNLLEAKFF.

The chain employs TRBV6-5 and TRBJ1-6; 11 nucleotides match TRBD1. The CDR3 is made up of 17 amino acids. Germline V CDR1 and CDR2: MNHEY, SVGAGI. The trim removed 3 bases at V and 8 bases at J, leaving 9 bases unmatched. The CDR3 region is CASSYHRTGGADSPLHF. In DNA, the CDR3 is TGTGCCAGCAGTTATCACCGGACAGGGGGCGCTGATTCACCCCTCCACTTT.

This clonotype appeared many times. The chain joins TRBV5-4 to TRBJ2-5; D might be TRBD1 (6 bases). V was clipped by 4 bases and J by 3 bases, with 13 bases between them. The CDR3 length is 14 residues. Germline V gene sequence: CDR1 SGHNT, CDR2 YYREEE (reference sequence). The CDR3 DNA follows: TGTGCCAGCAGCCTGCAGGACAGTAAAGAGACCCAGTACTTC. Amino acid sequence: CASSLQDSKETQYF.